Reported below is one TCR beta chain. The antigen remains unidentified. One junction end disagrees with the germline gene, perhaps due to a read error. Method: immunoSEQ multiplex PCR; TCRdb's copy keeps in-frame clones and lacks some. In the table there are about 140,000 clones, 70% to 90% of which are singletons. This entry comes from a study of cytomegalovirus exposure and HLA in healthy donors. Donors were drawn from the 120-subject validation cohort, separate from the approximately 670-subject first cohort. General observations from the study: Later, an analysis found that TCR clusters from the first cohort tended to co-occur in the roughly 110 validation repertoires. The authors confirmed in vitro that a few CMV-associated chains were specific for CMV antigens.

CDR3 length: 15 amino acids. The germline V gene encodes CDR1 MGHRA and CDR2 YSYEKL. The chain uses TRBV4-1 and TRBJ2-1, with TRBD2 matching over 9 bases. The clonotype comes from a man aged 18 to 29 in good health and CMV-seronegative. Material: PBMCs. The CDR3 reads CASRQGLAGNNEQFF. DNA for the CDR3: TGCGCCAGCCGCCAGGGCCTAGCGGGGAACAATGAGCAGTTCTTC.